This T cell receptor beta chain derives from a study of Ad26.COV2.S vaccination and SARS-CoV-2 variants. The overall study: The study gave Ad26.COV2.S intramuscularly, once or twice 56 days apart. General observations from the study: Non-spike TCR breadth showed similarity between vaccine and placebo recipients.

Data came from immunoSEQ multiplex PCR; TCRdb stores just in-frame clones and leaves some out. The sample shows about 350,000 clones, 86% of them seen only once. This CDR3 has 12 amino acids. The ends were cut back, 2 bases at V and 11 bases at J, with 12 bases in the middle. Germline lookup yields CDR1 MNHEY and CDR2 SVGEGT. As to this clone: The target antigen is unknown.

The treatment here: about 20 received Ad26.COV2.S at low or high dose, single or two shots; five or six received placebo; per-sample allocation not given. The samples date from day 63 after the first vaccine or placebo injection. The origin of this receptor is a person between 18 and 60 years old who received the Ad26.COV2.S COVID-19 vaccine or a placebo. Sequencing used peripheral blood, obtained in a trial of Ad26.COV2.S vaccine versus placebo. The genes are TRBV6-2 or TRBV6-3 and TRBJ1-1; D is perhaps TRBD1 (5 bases). For the CDR3, the DNA is TGTGCCAGCAGTTACACTGAGACAGTGGCTTTCTTT. This gives the protein CASSYTETVAFF.